What follows are 21 T cell receptor beta chains derived from one specimen sequenced in a study of cytomegalovirus exposure and HLA in healthy donors. PCR used 60 Vbeta primers and 13 Jbeta primers. Profiling relied on immunoSEQ multiplex PCR, and the TCRdb table lists in-frame clones only, not all of them. The repertoire holds about 160,000 clones, with around four fifths as singletons. What was sequenced was PBMCs. All receptors come from a young man in good health and CMV-seropositive.

This clone has only one observation. This chain uses TRBV5-6 with TRBJ2-4; 11 bases are shared with TRBD1. This CDR3 region has 19 residues. Germline CDR1 reads SGHDT; CDR2 reads YYEEEE. With 0 bases clipped from V and 2 bases from J, the junction kept 10 bases outside the gene matches. This chain's CDR3 is CASSLGPLGTGGSKNIQYF. DNA of the CDR3: TGTGCCAGCAGCTTGGGACCCCTGGGGACAGGGGGATCCAAAAACATTCAGTACTTC.

The chain is built from TRBV5-8 and TRBJ2-7; 10 bases are a match to TRBD1. CDR1 is SGHTS, CDR2 YDEGEE, per germline. The CDR3 contains 14 residues. Losses at the gene ends were 1 base for V and 5 bases for J; bases not matched to a gene: 3. The CDR3 reads CASSLMTGGNEQYF. CDR3 nucleotide sequence: TGTGCCAGCAGCTTGATGACAGGGGGCAACGAGCAGTACTTC.

The CDR3, as DNA: TGCGCCAGCAGCCAAGAGGGACAGGGGGCATACCTGAATGGCTACACCTTC. This gives the protein CASSQEGQGAYLNGYTF. V and J are TRBV4-1 and TRBJ1-2; 12 bases are shared with TRBD1. The CDR3 contains 17 residues. V gave up 0 bases and J gave up 6 bases; unmatched junction bases: 8. Germline CDR1 reads MGHRA; CDR2 reads YSYEKL.

The rearrangement links TRBV5-4 to TRBJ1-4; tentatively, D is TRBD1 (5 bases). V was trimmed by 3 bases and J by 8 bases, leaving 17 bases between them. The CDR3 sequence is 15 residues long. The V gene's germline CDR1 is SGHNT and CDR2 YYREEE (reference sequence). The CDR3 DNA reads as TGTGCCAGCAGCTCGGGTGTTGGGGCCGGAGAAAAACTGTTTTTT. Protein: CASSSGVGAGEKLFF.

This clone was observed a handful of times. V gene TRBV7-3 combines with J gene TRBJ1-2, with a possible D match to TRBD1 (5 bases). V was pared by 2 bases and J by 8 bases, with 12 bases between. There are 13 residues in the CDR3. CDR1 and CDR2 from the germline V gene are SGHTA and FQGTGA. The CDR3, as DNA: TGTGCCAGCAGCTTACCCACAGGAGTGGGCTACACCTTC. Protein sequence: CASSLPTGVGYTF.

The gene calls are TRBV11-1 and TRBJ2-7, with D uncertain. Germline CDR1 reads SGHAT; CDR2 reads FQDESV (reference sequence). CDR3 length: 14 residues. Trimming removed 3 bases at V and 0 bases at J, with 9 bases between. CDR3 amino acids: CASSLNPSSYEQYF. The CDR3 DNA sequence: TGTGCCAGCAGCTTGAACCCGAGCTCCTACGAGCAGTACTTC.

The rearrangement joins TRBV19 to TRBJ1-1, with D tentatively TRBD1 (6 bases). Germline loops: CDR1 LNHDA, CDR2 SQIVND (reference sequence). The CDR3 is made up of 13 amino acids. V lost 8 bases, J lost 3 bases, and 13 bases lay in between. Written as DNA, the CDR3 is TGTGCCAGTGGCAGGGGAGGGGACACTGAAGCTTTCTTT. Its protein is CASGRGGDTEAFF.

V and J are TRBV5-6 and TRBJ2-7, with TRBD1 matching over 7 bases. Germline trimming cut 3 bases from V and 12 bases from J; bases unmatched to any gene: 12. Germline V lookup: CDR1 SGHDT, CDR2 YYEEEE. The CDR3 totals 13 residues. CDR3 in DNA: TGTGCCAGCAGCTGGGGTGAGGCGCCAGGGGGGTACTTC. This encodes CASSWGEAPGGYF.

The table lists this clone with a count of one. In this CDR3 the conserved last residue, phenylalanine or tryptophan, is missing, so a read error is likely. It is unclear where the CDR3 begins or ends on the DNA, so no DNA is shown, and the CDR3 is as TCRdb lists it. V usage is TRBV14 and J usage is TRBJ1-6; the table names TRBD1, a call not compared with the DNA. Germline lookup yields CDR1 SGHDN and CDR2 FVKESK. Including both end residues, the CDR3 is 9 amino acids long. The CDR3 region is CASSGNRSL.

The V gene is TRBV19, the J gene TRBJ2-7; TRBD1 matches 8 bases. With V trimmed by 3 bases and J by 6 bases, 7 bases remained unmatched. Germline values: CDR1 LNHDA, CDR2 SQIVND (reference sequence). There are 14 residues in the CDR3. This CDR3 is CASSMGQGAFEQYF. CDR3 DNA: TGTGCCAGTAGTATGGGTCAGGGGGCCTTCGAGCAGTACTTC.

This clone was counted once. This CDR3 is CASSYMGGRKETQYF. The DNA for the CDR3 is TGTGCCAGCAGCTACATGGGGGGACGCAAAGAGACCCAGTACTTC. V and J are TRBV21-1 and TRBJ2-5; the D call of TRBD2 is as the table states it, not checked on the DNA. TRBV21-1 is an annotated pseudogene. There are 15 residues in the CDR3.

V and J are TRBV7-2 and TRBJ2-7; 12 positions match TRBD2. V dropped 2 bases and J dropped 6; count of bases not matched to a gene: 8. The length of the CDR3 is 16 residues. Germline values: CDR1 SGHTA, CDR2 FQGNSA. The DNA of the CDR3 is TGTGCCAGCAGCTTATTTGCTAGCGGGAGGGCCGGCGAGCAGTACTTC. This encodes CASSLFASGRAGEQYF.

This rearrangement joins TRBV7-2 to TRBJ2-5, with TRBD1 matching over 9 bases. The closer fit of TRBJ2-7 to the DNA end suggests the J call may be wrong. Looked up from germline, CDR1 is SGHTA and CDR2 is FQGNSA. The CDR3 has 15 residues. The CDR3 DNA is TGTGCCAGCAGCTTAGTGACAGGGGGGACCTACGAGCAGTACTTC. This sequence encodes CASSLVTGGTYEQYF.

This chain links TRBV6-6 with TRBJ1-1; the match to TRBD1 covers 10 bases. This CDR3 is 16 amino acids long. Trimming cost V 0 bases and J 4 bases; bases outside gene matches: 5. Germline lookup yields CDR1 MNHNY and CDR2 SVGAGI (reference sequence). In DNA, the CDR3 is TGTGCCAGCAGTTACTCTGTCGGGACAGGGGTCACTGAAGCTTTCTTT. This translates into CASSYSVGTGVTEAFF.

CDR3 DNA sequence: TGTGCCAGCAGCTTTTCTAGCGGGAGGGCCCGGGAGCAGTACTTC. Amino acid sequence: CASSFSSGRAREQYF. This sequence joins TRBV7-2 and TRBJ2-7; 12 bases match TRBD2. J was trimmed by 7 bases and V by 3 bases; bases with no gene match: 7. Germline CDR1 and CDR2: SGHTA and FQGNSA. The CDR3 consists of 15 residues.

The CDR3 is CASSVPGGLAKNIQYF. The DNA of the CDR3 is TGTGCCAGCAGTGTACCCGGGGGACTAGCCAAAAACATTCAGTACTTC. This sequence joins TRBV28 and TRBJ2-4, with a possible D match to TRBD2 (6 bases). The V end lost 5 bases, the J end lost 0 bases, and 14 bases lay between the germline ends. Germline-derived CDR1 and CDR2 are MDHEN and SYDVKM. The CDR3 is 16 amino acids.

This clone occurred a few times. The chain combines TRBV4-1 with TRBJ1-2, with TRBD1 matching 8 bases. Germline loops: CDR1 MGHRA, CDR2 YSYEKL. This CDR3 comprises 15 residues. V lost 4 bases, J lost 10 bases, and 14 bases stayed unmatched. In DNA form, the CDR3 reads TGCGCCAGCAGCCGCTCCCCCGGGGACAGGAGACCCTACACCTTC. Encoded protein: CASSRSPGDRRPYTF.

This clone came up a few times. The chain employs TRBV7-9 and TRBJ2-1, with TRBD2 as a possible D gene (5 bases). Trimming left V 3 bases short and J 2 bases short, with 8 bases between. CDR1 SEHNR and CDR2 FQNEAQ come from the germline V gene (reference sequence). CDR3 size: 14 residues. DNA for the CDR3: TGTGCCAGCAGCTTTCCCGGGGCCTACAATGAGCAGTTCTTC. Its translation: CASSFPGAYNEQFF.

The CDR3 loop is CASSYGQGPRTEAFF. The CDR3 DNA reads TGTGCCAGCAGCTACGGACAGGGGCCCCGCACTGAAGCTTTCTTT. V is TRBV5-4 and J is TRBJ1-1; 9 nucleotides line up with TRBD1. Germline trimming cut 3 bases from V and 4 bases from J; bases unmatched to any gene: 7. The CDR3 sequence is 15 residues long. Germline V lookup: CDR1 SGHNT, CDR2 YYREEE (reference sequence). Drawing the rest from reference TRBV5-4 and TRBJ1-1, the complete variable domain is ETGVTQSPTHLIKTRGQQVTLRCSSQSGHNTVSWYQQALGQGPQFIFQYYREEENGRGNFPPRFSGLQFPNYSSELNVNALELDDSALYLCASSYGQGPRTEAFFGQGTRLTVV.

The rearrangement links TRBV4-1 to TRBJ1-5, with 10 bases lining up with TRBD1. This CDR3 contains 16 residues. Germline CDR1 reads MGHRA; CDR2 reads YSYEKL. Losses at the gene ends were 1 base for V and 4 bases for J; bases not matched to a gene: 4. CDR3 loop: CASSQVLGQGNQPQHF. The CDR3 region has the DNA TGCGCCAGCAGCCAAGTTCTGGGACAGGGGAATCAGCCCCAGCATTTT.

The chain is built from TRBV27 and TRBJ1-5; no clear D. V lost 8 bases, J lost 0 bases, and 8 bases lay in between. This CDR3 has 13 residues. Germline V CDR1 and CDR2: MNHEY, SMNVEV (reference sequence). CDR3: CASGMYSNQPQHF. CDR3 nucleotide sequence: TGTGCCAGCGGCATGTATAGCAATCAGCCCCAGCATTTT.